A single sample is the source of the 20 T cell receptor beta chains below, sequenced in a study of T cells in Graves' hyperthyroidism and ophthalmopathy. The CDR3 regions of TCR beta were amplified from RNA transcripts. The TCR CDR3 first-round RT-PCR relied on the HTBI primer set. MiXCR, applied by TCRdb to the multiplex PCR reads, yields one record per CDR3 protein. The sample shows 250,000 or so distinct CDR3 sequences, about a sixth of them seen only once. Source material: blood. These TCRs come from a young woman with Graves' ophthalmopathy.

This clonotype was observed many times. The chain uses TRBV12-3 or TRBV12-4 and TRBJ1-1, with D possibly being TRBD1 (6 bases). V dropped 1 base and J dropped 5 bases, with 8 bases sitting between them. The CDR3 extends over 13 amino acids. CDR3 bases: TGTGCCAGCAGTTTAGGGGGGCTGACTGAAGCTTTCTTT. Its translation: CASSLGGLTEAFF.

This clonotype was counted at least ten times. This chain uses TRBV5-1 with TRBJ2-1; D possibly corresponds to TRBD2 (5 bases). Germline assignment: CDR1 SGHRS and CDR2 YFSETQ. V was trimmed by 2 bases and J by 2 bases, leaving 8 bases between them. The CDR3 is 14 amino acids. The CDR3 region is CASSFEGAYNEQFF. CDR3 bases: TGCGCCAGCAGCTTCGAGGGAGCCTACAATGAGCAGTTCTTC. Full variable domain (rest looked up from reference TRBV5-1 and TRBJ2-1): KAGVTQTPRYLIKTRGQQVTLSCSPISGHRSVSWYQQTPGQGLQFLFEYFSETQRNKGNFPGRFSGRQFSNSRSEMNVSTLELGDSALYLCASSFEGAYNEQFFGPGTRLTVL.

This clonotype came up many times. The chain recombines TRBV14 with TRBJ2-2; a possible D gene is TRBD2 (6 bases). CDR1 is SGHDN and CDR2 is FVKESK in the germline V gene. V was clipped by 1 base and J by 6 bases, with 15 bases between them. This CDR3 is built from 16 residues. In nucleotides, the CDR3 is TGTGCCAGCAGCCAAGGACCCGGGAGAGGGGCCGGGGAGCTGTTTTTT. Translated: CASSQGPGRGAGELFF. The full variable domain, in which reference TRBV14 and TRBJ2-2 provide the parts outside the CDR3, is EAGVTQFPSHSVIEKGQTVTLRCDPISGHDNLYWYRRVMGKEIKFLLHFVKESKQDESGMPNNRFLAERTGGTYSTLKVQPAELEDSGVYFCASSQGPGRGAGELFFGEGSRLTVL.

This chain joins TRBV11-2 and TRBJ2-1; D call uncertain. The CDR3 covers 15 residues. V was shortened by 1 base and J by 7 bases, with 14 bases between the two germline ends. Per germline, CDR1 SGHAT and CDR2 FQNNGV. CDR3 loop: CASSLGSAFRNEQFF. The CDR3, as DNA: TGTGCCAGCAGCTTAGGATCCGCCTTTAGGAATGAGCAGTTCTTC.

This clonotype was detected many times. The chain carries TRBV3-1 and TRBJ2-2, with 14 bases identical to TRBD2. The CDR3 is made up of 15 amino acids. From germline, CDR1 is LGHDT and CDR2 YNNKEL (reference sequence). With 6 bases clipped from V and 7 bases from J, the junction kept 4 bases outside the gene matches. CDR3 sequence: CASRVGTSGSGELFF. The CDR3, as DNA: TGTGCCAGCAGGGTAGGGACTAGCGGGAGCGGGGAGCTGTTTTTT.

This clonotype showed up many times. This chain uses TRBV10-3 with TRBJ2-2; D is unclear. CDR3 length equals 16 residues. V was cut by 2 bases and J by 1 base, with 11 bases left in between. CDR1 is ENHRY, CDR2 SYGVKD, per germline. CDR3: CAISELRRVNTGELFF. CDR3 coding DNA: TGTGCCATCAGTGAGCTGAGAAGGGTGAACACCGGGGAGCTGTTTTTT.

This clonotype was observed many times. The chain carries TRBV7-9 and TRBJ2-2; TRBD2 is a possible D gene (6 bases). The germline CDR1 and CDR2 sequences are SEHNR and FQNEAQ (reference sequence). This CDR3 spans 18 amino acids. Trimming removed 4 bases at V and 4 bases at J, with 22 bases between. The CDR3 DNA reads TGTGCCAGCAGCTCCGAAGGAGTTGGGGGGTCCACCACCGGGGAGCTGTTTTTT. It is translated as CASSSEGVGGSTTGELFF.

The chain joins TRBV11-3 to TRBJ1-6, with TRBD1 identical over 7 bases. CDR1 is SGHNT, CDR2 YENEEA, per germline. V was clipped by 4 bases and J by 9 bases; unmatched bases: 15. The CDR3 loop spans 17 amino acids. CDR3 region: CASSWPGEGGRISPLHF. CDR3 in DNA: TGTGCCAGCAGCTGGCCAGGGGAAGGGGGCAGGATTTCACCCCTCCACTTT.

About this clonotype: Given the absence of the conserved phenylalanine or tryptophan at the CDR3 end, a read error is likely. This chain links TRBV29-1 with TRBJ2-7; TRBD2 aligns across 14 bases. Germline-derived CDR1 and CDR2 are SQVTM and ANQGSEA. The trim removed 6 bases at V and 2 bases at J, leaving 12 bases unmatched. This CDR3 has 17 residues. The CDR3 region is CSVCLIGTSGGAYEQYL. The CDR3 coding sequence is TGCAGCGTCTGTTTGATCGGGACTAGCGGGGGTGCCTACGAGCAGTACCTC.

This clonotype was recorded at least ten times. V is TRBV13 and J is TRBJ2-5; D possibly corresponds to TRBD2 (6 bases). The CDR3 loop spans 17 amino acids. Per germline, CDR1 PRHDT and CDR2 FYEKMQ (reference sequence). The V end lost 1 base, the J end lost 5 bases, and 20 bases lay between the germline ends. CDR3: CASSLAASADPGETQYF. The DNA of the CDR3 is TGTGCCAGCAGCTTAGCGGCTAGCGCGGACCCTGGGGAGACCCAGTACTTC.

This clonotype was seen repeatedly, ten times or more. The rearrangement uses TRBV2 and TRBJ2-1; 9 positions agree with TRBD1. After removal of 6 bases from V and 6 bases from J, the junction contained 6 bases not matched to a gene. CDR3 length: 14 amino acids. CDR1 SNHLY and CDR2 FYNNEI come from the germline V gene. The CDR3 nucleotides are TGTGCCAGCAGACGCCCGGGACAGGGCAATGAGCAGTTCTTC. It specifies CASRRPGQGNEQFF.

V gene TRBV3-1 combines with J gene TRBJ2-1; 9 nucleotides agree with TRBD2. Germline V gene lookup returns CDR1 LGHDT and CDR2 YNNKEL (reference sequence). V lost 6 bases to trimming and J lost 8 bases; unmatched junction nucleotides: 8. This CDR3 has 14 residues. In DNA form, the CDR3 reads TGTGCCAGCAGTCCTTTCACTAGCGGGTATGAGCAGTTCTTC. As protein: CASSPFTSGYEQFF.

The chain uses TRBV27 and TRBJ2-1; no reliable D call. Trimming removed 3 bases from V and 8 bases from J, with 14 bases in between. The CDR3 contains 14 residues. Germline CDR1 reads MNHEY; CDR2 reads SMNVEV (reference sequence). Here the CDR3 reads CASSFLGPLYEQFF. As DNA, the CDR3 is TGTGCCAGCAGTTTTTTAGGGCCTTTGTATGAGCAGTTCTTC.

This clonotype was seen many times. The chain recombines TRBV7-2 with TRBJ2-3; TRBD1 agrees at 10 bases. Trimming took 1 base from V and 9 from J; bases not matched to a gene: 16. Per the germline V gene, CDR1 is SGHTA and CDR2 is FQGNSA. This CDR3 has 18 amino acids. The CDR3 spells CASSLDGTGDGDKRTQYF. The CDR3 nucleotides read TGTGCCAGCAGCTTAGACGGGACAGGGGACGGGGATAAGAGGACGCAGTATTTT.

This clonotype came up many times. The rearrangement joins TRBV20-1 to TRBJ2-1; the match to TRBD2 covers 9 bases. Germline V gene sequence: CDR1 DFQATT, CDR2 SNEGSKA (reference sequence). This CDR3 is 16 amino acids long. Unmatched junction bases numbered 9, after V lost 6 bases and J lost 0 bases. CDR3 coding DNA: TGCAGTGCCCCTGGGAGACTAGCGGCCTCCTACAATGAGCAGTTCTTC. It specifies CSAPGRLAASYNEQFF.

This clonotype occurred many times. This chain joins TRBV7-9 and TRBJ1-1; D not resolved. The CDR3 has 13 amino acids. V was cut by 3 bases and J by 6 bases, with 11 bases left in between. From germline, CDR1 is SEHNR and CDR2 FQNEAQ (reference sequence). The CDR3, as DNA: TGTGCCAGCAGCTTGTCCGGGCAGGCTGAAGCTTTCTTT. Its protein is CASSLSGQAEAFF.

The genes are TRBV19 and TRBJ2-2, with D possibly TRBD2 on 6 matching bases. The CDR3 runs 16 residues. V was trimmed by 7 bases and J by 1 base, leaving 16 bases between them. Looked up from germline, CDR1 is LNHDA and CDR2 is SQIVND (reference sequence). The CDR3 loop is CASTQRRGLNTGELFF. In nucleotides, the CDR3 is TGTGCCAGTACCCAGAGGCGGGGACTGAACACCGGGGAGCTGTTTTTT.

This clonotype was seen many times. V gene TRBV28 combines with J gene TRBJ2-7; 14 bases are shared with TRBD2. Germline V gives CDR1 MDHEN, CDR2 SYDVKM. J lost 1 base, V lost 6 bases, and 14 bases had no gene match. The CDR3 has 19 amino acids. Written as DNA, the CDR3 is TGTGCCAGCAGACCACTTCCCGGGACTAGCGGGAGTAGGTCCTACGAGCAGTACTTC. It codes for CASRPLPGTSGSRSYEQYF.

The chain joins TRBV7-9 to TRBJ1-2; D may be TRBD1 (6 bases). The CDR3 length is 14 residues. In germline, CDR1 is SEHNR, CDR2 FQNEAQ (reference sequence). V lost 0 bases, J lost 8 bases, and 13 bases lay in between. The CDR3, as DNA: TGTGCCAGCAGCTTAGCGGGGGGGCGCGGGGGCTACACCTTC. Translated: CASSLAGGRGGYTF.

This clonotype was seen ten or more times. This CDR3 reads CASSPSGLVAEQYF. In DNA, the CDR3 is TGTGCCAGCAGCCCGAGTGGGCTAGTAGCCGAGCAGTACTTC. The rearrangement uses TRBV9 and TRBJ2-7; D gene unclear. The CDR3 extends over 14 amino acids. V lost 4 bases and J 6 bases, leaving 17 bases between the germline ends. Germline CDR1 and CDR2: SGDLS and YYNGEE.